This is a list of T cell receptor beta chains from one sample in a study of neoadjuvant anti-PD-1 for oral cavity cancer. TCRdb's table, derived via immunoSEQ multiplex PCR, lists solely in-frame clones and lacks some. This table has 11,000 to 15,000 clones, 70% to 75% appearing once. Sequenced here: PBMCs, sampled after nivolumab (anti-PD-1) treatment. The receptor set was obtained from a person between 40 and 80 years old with oral cavity squamous cell carcinoma. CDR3s leave out the opening cysteine and the closing phenylalanine or tryptophan.

v_gene	j_gene	CDR3aa
TRBV15	TRBJ1-3	ATSREVSGNTIY
TRBV6-1	TRBJ2-7	ASSEVLAASYEQY
TRBV13	TRBJ2-1	ASARGTRGNEQF
TRBV10-1	TRBJ1-1	ASSESTGAPTEAF
TRBV4-1	TRBJ2-6	ASSQEAAAGANVLT
TRBV28	TRBJ1-4	ASSEQGAGEKLF
TRBV5-1	TRBJ2-5	ASSWAGARGETQY
TRBV7-6	TRBJ2-1	ASSPHQGEQF
TRBV6-6	TRBJ2-4	ASSYDQLAKNIQY
TRBV27	TRBJ1-1	ASSLRGLITEAF
TRBV12-5	TRBJ2-7	ASGSRYEQY
TRBV5-8	TRBJ1-1	ASSLGGRLNTEAF
TRBV21-1	TRBJ1-1	ASSKEPRAGAF
TRBV29-1	TRBJ1-3	SVGPEGNTIY
TRBV13	TRBJ2-5	ASSGQIQETQY
TRBV4-1	TRBJ2-5	ASSHRPARGQETQY
TRBV7-6	TRBJ1-5	ASSLVGSPDVQPQH
TRBV13	TRBJ1-6	ASSSSLSSYNSPLH
TRBV30	TRBJ1-2	AWSTTSIQASNYGYT
TRBV6-1	TRBJ2-7	ASKTANVYEQY
TRBV7-9	TRBJ2-1	ASSPHPRQGSNEQF
TRBV5-1	TRBJ1-6	ASSPFPGLDNSPLH
TRBV6-6	TRBJ2-7	ASSYSRGGEQY
TRBV30	TRBJ2-1	AWGVEDGHYNEQF
TRBV10-3	TRBJ2-2	AISVSQATNTGELF
TRBV21-1	TRBJ2-7	ASSVGPQQVLSYEQY
TRBV29-1	TRBJ1-2	SAGQGEGYT
TRBV27	TRBJ2-2	ASSPRTNLNTGELF
TRBV11-2	TRBJ2-4	ASRNHRGVAKNIQY
TRBV5-4	TRBJ1-2	ASSSYGPGSYGYT
TRBV28	TRBJ1-1	ASIKGQNTEAF
TRBV27	TRBJ2-1	ASRSGGSYNEQF
TRBV30	TRBJ1-2	AWSVPQVYGYT
TRBV30	TRBJ1-3	AWSVLMTTGNTIY
TRBV7-9	TRBJ2-7	ASSSLVVEQY
TRBV4-2	TRBJ2-1	ASSQDPLAFRNEQF
TRBV30	TRBJ2-3	AWRAGTGVTDTQY
TRBV10-3	TRBJ2-5	AISKRSGDRGEETQY
TRBV27	TRBJ1-5	ASSPQGVRNQPQH
TRBV4-1	TRBJ1-1	ASRPWQGARTEAF
TRBV11-2	TRBJ2-7	ASTNIRGSYEQY
TRBV7-9	TRBJ2-7	ASSLAGYSYEQY
TRBV20-1	TRBJ2-7	SATGDGQY
TRBV2	TRBJ2-7	ASMPDTYEQY
TRBV5-1	TRBJ2-1	ASSLGDTNNEQF
TRBV7-3	TRBJ2-7	ASSLGGRGSEQY
TRBV28	TRBJ2-7	ASSLWRETYEQY
TRBV10-2	TRBJ1-5	ASSEFSGVDQPQH
TRBV2	TRBJ2-1	ASRYSLAGGGEQF
TRBV11-2	TRBJ1-5	ASSLDGQISNQPQH
TRBV7-9	TRBJ1-1	ASSLRGSTEAF
TRBV11-3	TRBJ2-2	ASSLSPPAGSATGELF
TRBV4-2	TRBJ1-1	ASSQQGGNTEAF
TRBV29-1	TRBJ1-1	SVEEGDGTGEAF
TRBV5-4	TRBJ1-4	ASSFRQANEKLF
TRBV30	TRBJ2-7	AWSVGPVDAEQY
TRBV29-1	TRBJ1-1	SVEDLRGNTEAF